This T cell receptor beta chain was retrieved from a study of blood T cell repertoires in COVID-19. The CDR3 runs 16 residues. The V and J ends lost 0 bases and 2 bases respectively, with 10 bases between them. Germline V gene lookup returns CDR1 MNHEY and CDR2 SVGAGI. The data were produced by immunoSEQ multiplex PCR, yet TCRdb's version contains in-frame clones alone and is incomplete. The repertoire holds approximately 230,000 clones, with approximately 90% as singletons. This clone was counted once. This chain links TRBV6-5 with TRBJ1-4; D is ambiguous. The sequence came from a man between 18 and 29 years old with active or convalescent COVID-19. Sequencing was done on a sample of peripheral blood. The CDR3 bases are TGTGCCAGCAGTTACTCGCTCAGCGGGACTAATGAAAAACTGTTTTTT. Its translation is CASSYSLSGTNEKLFF.